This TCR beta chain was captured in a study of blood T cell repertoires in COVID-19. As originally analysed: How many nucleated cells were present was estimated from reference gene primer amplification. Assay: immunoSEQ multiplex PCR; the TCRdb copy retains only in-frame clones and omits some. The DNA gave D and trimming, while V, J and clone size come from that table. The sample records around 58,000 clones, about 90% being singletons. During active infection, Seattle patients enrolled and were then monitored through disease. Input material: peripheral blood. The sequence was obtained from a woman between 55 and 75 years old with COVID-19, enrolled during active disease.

CDR3 nucleotides: TGTGCCAGTAGTATTTTGCCCGGGTACGAGCAGTACTTC. As protein: CASSILPGYEQYF. The chain has TRBV19 and TRBJ2-7; D not certain. Germline loops: CDR1 LNHDA, CDR2 SQIVND (reference sequence). V was cut by 3 bases and J by 4 bases, with 10 bases left in between. This CDR3 comprises 13 residues.